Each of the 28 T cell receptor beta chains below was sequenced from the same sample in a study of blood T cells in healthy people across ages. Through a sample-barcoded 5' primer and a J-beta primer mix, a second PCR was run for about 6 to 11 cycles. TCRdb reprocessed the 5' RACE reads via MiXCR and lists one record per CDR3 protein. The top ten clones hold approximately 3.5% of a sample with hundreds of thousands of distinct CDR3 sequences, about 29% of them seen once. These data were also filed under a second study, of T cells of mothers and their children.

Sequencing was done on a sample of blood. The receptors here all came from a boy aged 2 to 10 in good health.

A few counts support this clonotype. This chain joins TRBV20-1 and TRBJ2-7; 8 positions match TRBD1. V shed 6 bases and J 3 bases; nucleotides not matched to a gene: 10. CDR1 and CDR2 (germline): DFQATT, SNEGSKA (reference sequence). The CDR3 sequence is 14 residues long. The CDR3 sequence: CSAGGQATFYEQYF. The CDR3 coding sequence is TGCAGTGCGGGGGGACAGGCGACCTTCTACGAGCAGTACTTC.

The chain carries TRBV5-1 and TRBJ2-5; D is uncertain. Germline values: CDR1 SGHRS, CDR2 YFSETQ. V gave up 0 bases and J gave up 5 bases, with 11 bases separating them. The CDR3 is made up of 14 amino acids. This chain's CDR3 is CASSLEVGMETQYF. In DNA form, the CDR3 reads TGCGCCAGCAGCTTGGAGGTGGGGATGGAGACCCAGTACTTC.

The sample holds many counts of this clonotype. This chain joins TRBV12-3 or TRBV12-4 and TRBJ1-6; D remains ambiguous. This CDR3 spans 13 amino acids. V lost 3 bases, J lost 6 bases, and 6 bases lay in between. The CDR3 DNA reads TGTGCCAGCAGTTTGACGGCTAATTCACCCCTCCACTTT. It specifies CASSLTANSPLHF.

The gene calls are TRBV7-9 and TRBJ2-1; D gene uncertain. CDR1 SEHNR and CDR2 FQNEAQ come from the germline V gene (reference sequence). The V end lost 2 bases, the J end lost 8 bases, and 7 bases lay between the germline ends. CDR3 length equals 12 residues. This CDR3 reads CASSLPGDEQFF. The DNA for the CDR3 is TGTGCCAGCAGCTTACCAGGAGATGAGCAGTTCTTC.

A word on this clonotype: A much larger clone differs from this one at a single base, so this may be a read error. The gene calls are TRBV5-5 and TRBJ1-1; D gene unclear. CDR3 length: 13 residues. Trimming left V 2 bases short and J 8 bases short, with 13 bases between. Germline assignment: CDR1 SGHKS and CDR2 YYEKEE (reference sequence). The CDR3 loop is CASSFLAGGEAFF. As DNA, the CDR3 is TGTGCCAGCAGCTTCCTGGCAGGTGGGGAAGCTTTCTTT.

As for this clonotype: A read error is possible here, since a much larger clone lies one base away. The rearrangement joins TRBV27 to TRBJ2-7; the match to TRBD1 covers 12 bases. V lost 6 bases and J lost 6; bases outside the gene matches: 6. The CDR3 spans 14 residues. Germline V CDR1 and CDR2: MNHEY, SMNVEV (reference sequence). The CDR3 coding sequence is TGTGCCAGCAGCCCCGGGACAGGGGGCTCCGAGCAGTACTTC. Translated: CASSPGTGGSEQYF.

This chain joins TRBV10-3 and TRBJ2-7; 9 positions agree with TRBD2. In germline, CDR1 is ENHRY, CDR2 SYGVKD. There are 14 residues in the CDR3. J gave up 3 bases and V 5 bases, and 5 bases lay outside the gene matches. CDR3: CAISSGGLYYEQYF. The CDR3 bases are TGTGCCATCAGTAGCGGGGGGCTTTACTACGAGCAGTACTTC.

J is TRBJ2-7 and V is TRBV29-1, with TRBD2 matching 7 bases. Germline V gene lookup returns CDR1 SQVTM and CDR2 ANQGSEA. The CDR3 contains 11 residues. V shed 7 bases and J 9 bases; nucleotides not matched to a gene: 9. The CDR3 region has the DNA TGCAGCGCTCGGGAGGCCATGGGGCAGTACTTC. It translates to CSAREAMGQYF.

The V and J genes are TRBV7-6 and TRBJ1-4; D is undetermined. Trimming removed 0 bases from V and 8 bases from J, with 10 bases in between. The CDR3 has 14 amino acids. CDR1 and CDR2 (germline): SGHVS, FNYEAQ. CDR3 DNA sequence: TGTGCCAGCAGCTTAGCTTACGGGGAGGAAAAACTGTTTTTT. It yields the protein CASSLAYGEEKLFF. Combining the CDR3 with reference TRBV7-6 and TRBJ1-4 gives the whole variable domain GAGVSQSPRYKVTKRGQDVALRCDPISGHVSLYWYRQALGQGPEFLTYFNYEAQQDKSGLPNDRFSAERPEGSISTLTIQRTEQRDSAMYRCASSLAYGEEKLFFGSGTQLSVL.

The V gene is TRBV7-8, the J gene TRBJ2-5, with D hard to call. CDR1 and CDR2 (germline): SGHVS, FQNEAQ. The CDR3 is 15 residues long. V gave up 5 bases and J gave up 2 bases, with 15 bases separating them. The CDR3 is CASSPPRVQQETQYF. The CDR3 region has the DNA TGTGCCAGCAGCCCCCCCCGCGTACAACAAGAGACCCAGTACTTC.

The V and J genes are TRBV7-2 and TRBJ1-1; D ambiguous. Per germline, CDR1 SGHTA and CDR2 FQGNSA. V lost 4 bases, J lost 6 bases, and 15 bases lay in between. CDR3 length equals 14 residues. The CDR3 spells CASSSLGGRSEAFF. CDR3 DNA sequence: TGTGCCAGCAGCTCCCTGGGAGGGAGGTCTGAAGCTTTCTTT.

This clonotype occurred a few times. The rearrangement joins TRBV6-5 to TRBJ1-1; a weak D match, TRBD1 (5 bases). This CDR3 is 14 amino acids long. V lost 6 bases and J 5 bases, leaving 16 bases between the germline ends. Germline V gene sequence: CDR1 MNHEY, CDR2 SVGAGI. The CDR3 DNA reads TGTGCCAGCAGACCCCGTCCCCCAGGGACTGAAGCTTTCTTT. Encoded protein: CASRPRPPGTEAFF.

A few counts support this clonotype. The CDR3 DNA reads TGTGCCAGCAGAGCCGAAGGGCCGAACTATGGCTACACCTTC. It encodes CASRAEGPNYGYTF. The rearrangement uses TRBV6-1 and TRBJ1-2; no definite D call. V was trimmed by 6 bases and J by 2 bases, leaving 13 bases between them. Germline loops: CDR1 MNHNS, CDR2 SASEGT. This CDR3 has 14 amino acids.

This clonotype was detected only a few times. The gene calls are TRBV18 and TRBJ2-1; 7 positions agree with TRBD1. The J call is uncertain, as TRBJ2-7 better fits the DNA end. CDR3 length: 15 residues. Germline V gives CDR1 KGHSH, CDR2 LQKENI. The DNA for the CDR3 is TGTGCCAGCTCACCTAGACGACAGGGACCCTACGAGCAGTACTTC. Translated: CASSPRRQGPYEQYF.

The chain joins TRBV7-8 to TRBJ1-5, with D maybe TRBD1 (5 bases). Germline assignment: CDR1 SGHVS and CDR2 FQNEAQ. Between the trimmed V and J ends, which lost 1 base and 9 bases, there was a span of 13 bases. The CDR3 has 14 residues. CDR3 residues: CASSLGDSRSPQHF. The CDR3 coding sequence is TGTGCCAGCAGCTTAGGAGACAGTCGGTCGCCCCAGCATTTT.

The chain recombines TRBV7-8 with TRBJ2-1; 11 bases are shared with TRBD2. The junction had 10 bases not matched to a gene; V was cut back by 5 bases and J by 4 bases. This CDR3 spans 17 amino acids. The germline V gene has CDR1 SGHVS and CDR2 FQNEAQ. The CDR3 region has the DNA TGTGCCAGCAGCCCACGACTAGCGGGGTATGTTTACAATGAGCAGTTCTTC. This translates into CASSPRLAGYVYNEQFF.

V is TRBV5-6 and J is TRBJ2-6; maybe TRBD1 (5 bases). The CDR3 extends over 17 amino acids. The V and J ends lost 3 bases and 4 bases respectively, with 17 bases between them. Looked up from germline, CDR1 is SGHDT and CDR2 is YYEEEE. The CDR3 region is CASSSSVGQAGANVLTF. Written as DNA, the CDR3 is TGTGCCAGCAGCTCGTCTGTGGGGCAGGCCGGGGCCAACGTCCTGACTTTC. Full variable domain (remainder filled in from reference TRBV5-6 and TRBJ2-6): DAGVTQSPTHLIKTRGQQVTLRCSPKSGHDTVSWYQQALGQGPQFIFQYYEEEERQRGNFPDRFSGHQFPNYSSELNVNALLLGDSALYLCASSSSVGQAGANVLTFGAGSRLTVL.

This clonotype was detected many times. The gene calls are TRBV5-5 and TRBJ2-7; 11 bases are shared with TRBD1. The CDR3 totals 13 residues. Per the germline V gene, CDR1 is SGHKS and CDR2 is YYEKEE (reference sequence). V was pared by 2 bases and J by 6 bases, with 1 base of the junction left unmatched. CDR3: CASSLGTGGEQYF. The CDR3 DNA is TGTGCCAGCAGCTTAGGGACAGGGGGCGAGCAGTACTTC.

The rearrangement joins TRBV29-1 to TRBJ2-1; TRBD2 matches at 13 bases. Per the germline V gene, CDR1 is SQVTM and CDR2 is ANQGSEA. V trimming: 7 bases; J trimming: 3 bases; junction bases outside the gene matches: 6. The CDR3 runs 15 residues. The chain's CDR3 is CSAGGLAGNYNEQFF. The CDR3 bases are TGCAGCGCCGGGGGACTAGCGGGGAACTACAATGAGCAGTTCTTC.

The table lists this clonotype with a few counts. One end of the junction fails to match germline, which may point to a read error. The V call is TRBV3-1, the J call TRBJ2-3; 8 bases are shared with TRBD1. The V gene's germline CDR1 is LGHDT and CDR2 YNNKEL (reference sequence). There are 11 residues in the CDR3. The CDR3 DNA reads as TGTGCCAGCAGCCCGACACCGGGACAGGAGTTT. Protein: CASSPTPGQEF.

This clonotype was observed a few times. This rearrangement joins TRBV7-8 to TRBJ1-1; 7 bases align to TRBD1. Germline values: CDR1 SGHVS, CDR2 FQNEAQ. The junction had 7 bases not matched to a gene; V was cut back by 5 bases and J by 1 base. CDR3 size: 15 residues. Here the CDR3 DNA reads TGTGCCAGCAGCCCCTCCGGGACAGCGAACACTGAAGCTTTCTTT. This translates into CASSPSGTANTEAFF.

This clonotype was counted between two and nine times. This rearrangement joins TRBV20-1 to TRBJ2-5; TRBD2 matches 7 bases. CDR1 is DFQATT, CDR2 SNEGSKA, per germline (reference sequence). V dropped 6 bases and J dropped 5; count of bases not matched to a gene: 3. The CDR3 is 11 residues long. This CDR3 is CSAAGEETQYF. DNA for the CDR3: TGCAGTGCGGCGGGAGAGGAGACCCAGTACTTC.

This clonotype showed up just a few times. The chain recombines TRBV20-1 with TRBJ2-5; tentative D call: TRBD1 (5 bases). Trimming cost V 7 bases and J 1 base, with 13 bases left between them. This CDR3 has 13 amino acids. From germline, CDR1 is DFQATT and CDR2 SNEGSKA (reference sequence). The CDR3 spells CSGVYRSQETQYF. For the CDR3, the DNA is TGCAGTGGGGTTTACAGGTCCCAAGAGACCCAGTACTTC.

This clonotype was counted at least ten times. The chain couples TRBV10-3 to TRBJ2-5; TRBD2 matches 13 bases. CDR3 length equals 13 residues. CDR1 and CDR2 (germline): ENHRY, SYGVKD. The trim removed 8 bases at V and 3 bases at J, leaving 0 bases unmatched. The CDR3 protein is CAIGLAGEETQYF. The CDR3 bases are TGTGCCATCGGACTAGCGGGAGAAGAGACCCAGTACTTC.

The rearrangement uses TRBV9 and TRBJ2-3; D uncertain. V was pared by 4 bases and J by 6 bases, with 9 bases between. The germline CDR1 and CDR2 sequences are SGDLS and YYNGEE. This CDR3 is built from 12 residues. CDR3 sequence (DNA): TGTGCCAGCAGCACCAGTTGGGATACGCAGTATTTT. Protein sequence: CASSTSWDTQYF.

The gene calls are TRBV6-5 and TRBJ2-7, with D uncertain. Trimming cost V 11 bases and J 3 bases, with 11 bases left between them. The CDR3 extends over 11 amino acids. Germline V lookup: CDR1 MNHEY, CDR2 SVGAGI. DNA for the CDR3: TGTGCCTGCACCAGGAACTACGAGCAGTACTTC. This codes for CACTRNYEQYF.

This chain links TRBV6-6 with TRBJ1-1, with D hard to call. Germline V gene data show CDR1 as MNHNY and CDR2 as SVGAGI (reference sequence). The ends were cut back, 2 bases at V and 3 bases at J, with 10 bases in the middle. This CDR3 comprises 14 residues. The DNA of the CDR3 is TGTGCCAGCAGTTACCTCAGCAAGGACACTGAAGCTTTCTTT. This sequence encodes CASSYLSKDTEAFF.

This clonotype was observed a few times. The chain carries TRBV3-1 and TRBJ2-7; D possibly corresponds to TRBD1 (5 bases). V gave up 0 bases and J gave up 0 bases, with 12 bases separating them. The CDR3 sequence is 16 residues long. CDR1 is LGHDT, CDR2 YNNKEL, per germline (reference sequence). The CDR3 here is CASSQDRRVSSYEQYF. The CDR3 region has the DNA TGTGCCAGCAGCCAAGATCGCAGGGTAAGCTCCTACGAGCAGTACTTC.